The 32 T cell receptor beta chains listed next were all sequenced from one sample in a study of blood T cell repertoires in COVID-19. The protocol was immunoSEQ multiplex PCR, while the TCRdb copy is restricted to in-frame clones and leaves out a portion. Altogether a few hundred thousand clones are present, 82% being singletons, with the ten largest covering about 3.4%. Sequencing was performed on peripheral blood. All receptors derive from a woman aged 18-30 years with acute or convalescent COVID-19.

The J gene is TRBJ2-1, the V gene TRBV6-2 or TRBV6-3; 7 positions agree with TRBD1. Unmatched junction bases numbered 5, after V lost 1 base and J lost 2 bases. Germline CDR1 and CDR2: MNHEY and SVGEGT. CDR3 length equals 16 residues. This CDR3 reads CASSYLTGQPYNEQFF. CDR3 DNA sequence: TGTGCCAGCAGTTACTTAACGGGACAGCCCTACAATGAGCAGTTCTTC.

CDR3 loop: CASLGAFNEKLFF. For the CDR3, the DNA is TGTGCCAGCCTGGGGGCTTTCAATGAAAAACTGTTTTTT. V is TRBV6-6 and J is TRBJ1-4, with TRBD1 as a possible D gene (6 bases). CDR3 length: 13 amino acids. Germline CDR1 reads MNHNY; CDR2 reads SVGAGI (reference sequence). V dropped 8 bases and J dropped 5 bases, with 12 bases sitting between them.

The table lists this clone with a few counts. The J gene is TRBJ2-2, the V gene TRBV9; TRBD1 agrees at 11 bases. Per the germline V gene, CDR1 is SGDLS and CDR2 is YYNGEE. V was pared by 4 bases and J by 7 bases, with 6 bases of the junction left unmatched. The CDR3 covers 15 residues. CDR3 nucleotides: TGTGCCAGCAGCTGGGGGACAGGGGGTATCGGGGAGCTGTTTTTT. Translating gives CASSWGTGGIGELFF.

This chain uses TRBV6-5 with TRBJ2-7; 10 nucleotides match TRBD2. The CDR3 consists of 16 residues. Germline V gives CDR1 MNHEY, CDR2 SVGAGI. V was clipped by 0 bases and J by 1 base; unmatched bases: 3. This CDR3 is CASSYSRLAGSYEQYF. CDR3 coding DNA: TGTGCCAGCAGTTACTCTCGACTAGCGGGTTCCTACGAGCAGTACTTC.

The chain has TRBV30 and TRBJ2-1; 12 bases match TRBD1. The germline V gene has CDR1 GTSNPN and CDR2 SVGIG (reference sequence). The CDR3 consists of 14 residues. V dropped 3 bases and J dropped 9; count of bases not matched to a gene: 6. DNA of the CDR3: TGTGCCTGGAGCCCGGGACAGGGGGCGAGTGAGCAGTTCTTC. Translating gives CAWSPGQGASEQFF.

This clone came up a few times. This chain joins TRBV18 and TRBJ1-1; 7 bases map to TRBD1. CDR3 length equals 16 residues. V lost 0 bases, J lost 2 bases, and 6 bases stayed unmatched. The germline V gene encodes CDR1 KGHSH and CDR2 LQKENI. In DNA form, the CDR3 reads TGTGCCAGCTCACCACCTTGGACAGGACCAAACACTGAAGCTTTCTTT. Amino acids: CASSPPWTGPNTEAFF.

The gene calls are TRBV19 and TRBJ1-1, with D unclear. The CDR3 consists of 11 residues. The germline V gene encodes CDR1 LNHDA and CDR2 SQIVND (reference sequence). The V end was cut by 7 bases, the J end by 5 bases, with 8 bases between. This CDR3 is CASIGGTEAFF. For the CDR3, the DNA is TGTGCCAGTATCGGAGGGACTGAAGCTTTCTTT.

The chain combines TRBV5-1 with TRBJ2-1; TRBD2 matches at 9 bases. In germline, CDR1 is SGHRS, CDR2 YFSETQ. V was clipped by 3 bases and J by 2 bases; unmatched bases: 6. This CDR3 is 16 amino acids long. CDR3 amino acids: CASSWAPSGAYNEQFF. Written as DNA, the CDR3 is TGCGCCAGCAGCTGGGCCCCTAGCGGGGCCTACAATGAGCAGTTCTTC.

The chain links TRBV6-5 to TRBJ2-3, with TRBD2 matching 10 bases. The trim removed 2 bases at V and 4 bases at J, leaving 6 bases unmatched. Germline assignment: CDR1 MNHEY and CDR2 SVGAGI. The CDR3 runs to 16 residues. The CDR3 is CASSYELAGVADTQYF. For the CDR3, the DNA is TGTGCCAGCAGTTACGAGCTAGCGGGAGTGGCAGATACGCAGTATTTT.

The chain carries TRBV3-1 (or the pseudogene TRBV3-2) and TRBJ1-2, with 7 nucleotides matching TRBD1. CDR1 and CDR2 (germline): LGHDT, YNNKEL (reference sequence). The CDR3 has 17 amino acids. Trimming took 1 base from V and 4 from J; bases not matched to a gene: 12. CDR3 amino acids: CASSQGATGWIVYGYTF. For the CDR3, the DNA is TGTGCCAGCAGCCAAGGCGCGACAGGGTGGATAGTCTATGGCTACACCTTC.

The rearrangement joins TRBV27 to TRBJ2-7; 9 nucleotides match TRBD2. The length of the CDR3 is 14 residues. Trimming at V came to 5 bases and at J to 3 bases, leaving 5 bases not matched to a gene. Germline V gene lookup returns CDR1 MNHEY and CDR2 SMNVEV (reference sequence). CDR3 nucleotide sequence: TGTGCCAGCAGTCCCCAGACTAGCGGCTACGAGCAGTACTTC. This encodes CASSPQTSGYEQYF.

This chain connects TRBV14 to TRBJ1-6; D call uncertain. Trimming pared 3 bases from V and 7 bases from J, leaving 19 bases between. Germline V gene data show CDR1 as SGHDN and CDR2 as FVKESK. CDR3 length: 17 residues. The DNA of the CDR3 is TGTGCCAGCAGCCAGCGGTTGAGAGGGCGGGAGAATTCACCCCTCCACTTT. Its translation is CASSQRLRGRENSPLHF.

The J gene is TRBJ1-2, the V gene TRBV7-9; 9 bases map to TRBD1. Germline-derived CDR1 and CDR2 are SEHNR and FQNEAQ (reference sequence). Germline trimming cut 4 bases from V and 2 bases from J; bases unmatched to any gene: 5. The CDR3 runs to 15 residues. CDR3 nucleotides: TGTGCCAGCAGCTCACTGGGACAGGGAAACTATGGCTACACCTTC. Translated, it gives CASSSLGQGNYGYTF. The variable domain in full, with the rest retrieved from reference TRBV7-9 and TRBJ1-2, is DTGVSQNPRHKITKRGQNVTFRCDPISEHNRLYWYRQTLGQGPEFLTYFQNEAQLEKSRLLSDRFSAERPKGSFSTLEIQRTEQGDSAMYLCASSSLGQGNYGYTFGSGTRLTVV.

This chain joins TRBV27 and TRBJ1-1, with D possibly being TRBD1 (6 bases). The ends were cut back, 7 bases at V and 4 bases at J, with 16 bases in the middle. Germline CDR1 is MNHEY and CDR2 is SMNVEV (reference sequence). This CDR3 is built from 14 residues. Here the CDR3 reads CASMRGGVGTEAFF. CDR3 DNA sequence: TGTGCCAGCATGAGGGGGGGCGTTGGCACTGAAGCTTTCTTT.

This clone was observed once. V is TRBV4-1 and J is TRBJ2-5; 9 bases are shared with TRBD2. This CDR3 is 15 amino acids long. V dropped 3 bases and J dropped 3; count of bases not matched to a gene: 5. Germline V gene data show CDR1 as MGHRA and CDR2 as YSYEKL. CDR3 bases: TGCGCCAGCAGCCAGGGTCTAGCGGGAAAAGAGACCCAGTACTTC. It encodes CASSQGLAGKETQYF.

The chain recombines TRBV7-6 with TRBJ2-7, with D perhaps matching TRBD2 (5 bases). Germline V gene data show CDR1 as SGHVS and CDR2 as FNYEAQ. CDR3 size: 15 residues. Deletions cut 0 bases from V and 7 bases from J, with 16 bases between. CDR3 sequence reads: CASSLASSRDLEQYF. CDR3 nucleotides: TGTGCCAGCAGCTTAGCGTCCTCGAGGGATTTGGAGCAGTACTTC.

This rearrangement joins TRBV18 to TRBJ1-5, with 9 bases that match TRBD1. The CDR3 has 15 residues. The junction had 4 bases not matched to a gene; V was cut back by 0 bases and J by 7 bases. Per germline, CDR1 KGHSH and CDR2 LQKENI. The CDR3 DNA sequence: TGTGCCAGCTCACCACCGGGACAGGGAGGGCAGCCCCAGCATTTT. Translated: CASSPPGQGGQPQHF.

The chain links TRBV27 to TRBJ1-1; maybe TRBD1 (5 bases). The CDR3 runs 14 residues. CDR1 and CDR2 (germline): MNHEY, SMNVEV (reference sequence). V lost 1 base to trimming and J lost 2 bases, with 8 bases between them. The CDR3 is CASSLLTANTEAFF. CDR3 coding DNA: TGTGCCAGCAGTTTATTGACAGCAAACACTGAAGCTTTCTTT.

This clone is a singleton in its sample. The rearrangement joins TRBV10-3 to TRBJ1-2, with D possibly matching TRBD1 (5 bases). V was shortened by 2 bases and J by 3 bases, with 7 bases between the two germline ends. The CDR3 totals 13 residues. CDR1 and CDR2 from the germline V gene are ENHRY and SYGVKD. CDR3 protein: CAISEIGDYGYTF. The CDR3 bases are TGTGCCATCAGTGAGATAGGGGACTATGGCTACACCTTC.

Only one count was recorded for this clone. The genes are TRBV7-2 and TRBJ2-7; the D gene is possibly TRBD1 (5 bases). The CDR3 spans 15 residues. The V end lost 2 bases, the J end lost 3 bases, and 14 bases lay between the germline ends. Germline V gene data show CDR1 as SGHTA and CDR2 as FQGNSA. DNA of the CDR3: TGTGCCAGCAGCTTACCATTGGGGCAGATCTACGAGCAGTACTTC. Translated: CASSLPLGQIYEQYF.

V gene TRBV7-2 combines with J gene TRBJ1-3, with 12 bases fitting TRBD1. Germline V gene sequence: CDR1 SGHTA, CDR2 FQGNSA. J lost 3 bases, V lost 3 bases, and 3 bases had no gene match. This CDR3 comprises 16 residues. The CDR3 region is CASSLGQGAGGNTIYF. The CDR3 nucleotides are TGTGCCAGCAGCTTGGGACAGGGGGCCGGTGGAAACACCATATATTTT.

This chain links TRBV6-2 or TRBV6-3 with TRBJ1-5, with a possible D match to TRBD1 (6 bases). This CDR3 has 14 residues. The germline gives CDR1 MNHEY, CDR2 SVGEGT. Trimming left V 6 bases short and J 0 bases short, with 9 bases between. The CDR3: CASSGQTSNQPQHF. For the CDR3, the DNA is TGTGCCAGCAGCGGACAGACTAGCAATCAGCCCCAGCATTTT.

The chain recombines TRBV27 with TRBJ1-2, with TRBD1 as a possible D gene (6 bases). The CDR3 extends over 15 amino acids. Trimming left V 6 bases short and J 3 bases short, with 17 bases between. CDR1 is MNHEY, CDR2 SMNVEV, per germline (reference sequence). The CDR3 region has the DNA TGTGCCAGCAGCTTGGATGGGGGGGCGGACTATGGCTACACCTTC. Protein: CASSLDGGADYGYTF.

The V and J genes are TRBV27 and TRBJ2-1; 9 bases align to TRBD2. This CDR3 comprises 17 residues. The germline CDR1 and CDR2 sequences are MNHEY and SMNVEV (reference sequence). The junction had 12 bases not matched to a gene; V was cut back by 2 bases and J by 7 bases. Here the CDR3 DNA reads TGTGCCAGCAGTTTAATCCCAGATAGCGGGAGACCGAATGAGCAGTTCTTC. The encoded protein is CASSLIPDSGRPNEQFF.

This chain connects TRBV28 to TRBJ1-2, with 7 bases aligning to TRBD1. Looked up from germline, CDR1 is MDHEN and CDR2 is SYDVKM. The junction had 4 bases not matched to a gene; V was cut back by 6 bases and J by 3 bases. The CDR3 has 13 amino acids. CDR3 nucleotide sequence: TGTGCCAGCAGCTTACAGGGGTACTATGGCTACACCTTC. Encoded protein: CASSLQGYYGYTF.

The chain employs TRBV7-9 and TRBJ1-1; 7 bases fit TRBD1. V lost 5 bases to trimming and J lost 4 bases; unmatched junction nucleotides: 4. There are 13 residues in the CDR3. Germline V lookup: CDR1 SEHNR, CDR2 FQNEAQ (reference sequence). CDR3 in DNA: TGTGCCAGCAGCCCGACAGGGTCCACTGAAGCTTTCTTT. This codes for CASSPTGSTEAFF.

The chain couples TRBV7-9 to TRBJ1-2, with 8 bases identical to TRBD1. V lost 0 bases and J lost 5; bases outside the gene matches: 8. From germline, CDR1 is SEHNR and CDR2 FQNEAQ (reference sequence). The CDR3 totals 16 residues. CDR3 DNA sequence: TGTGCCAGCAGCTTAGCGCTTAAGGACAGGGTATATGGCTACACCTTC. The encoded protein is CASSLALKDRVYGYTF.

The chain has TRBV6-2 or TRBV6-3 and TRBJ1-1; no reliable D call. CDR3 length: 15 residues. The germline gives CDR1 MNHEY, CDR2 SVGEGT. Trimming shortened V by 6 bases and J by 0 bases, and 14 bases separated the two germline ends. CDR3 coding DNA: TGTGCCAGCAGCCGGGCCAGCTCATTGAACACTGAAGCTTTCTTT. Translating gives CASSRASSLNTEAFF.

The J gene is TRBJ2-3, the V gene TRBV6-4, with D perhaps matching TRBD2 (5 bases). Looked up from germline, CDR1 is MRHNA and CDR2 is SNTAGT. Trimming stripped 6 bases from V and 4 bases from J, with 14 bases between. This CDR3 is 14 amino acids long. Here the CDR3 reads CASRASIVSDTQYF. In DNA, the CDR3 is TGTGCCAGCAGAGCTAGCATCGTGTCAGATACGCAGTATTTT.

The V call is TRBV7-2, the J call TRBJ2-5, with D maybe TRBD2 (6 bases). CDR3 length: 13 amino acids. Trimming left V 3 bases short and J 5 bases short, with 10 bases between. CDR1 is SGHTA and CDR2 is FQGNSA in the germline V gene. CDR3 protein: CASSFGSGETQYF. DNA of the CDR3: TGTGCCAGCAGCTTTGGTAGCGGCGAGACCCAGTACTTC.

V is TRBV12-5 and J is TRBJ2-1; 11 bases line up with TRBD2. The V segment lost 1 base and the J segment 3 bases; nucleotides outside the gene matches: 5. The CDR3 has 17 residues. Germline V CDR1 and CDR2: LGHNT, FRNRAP. The CDR3 is CASGLDPLAGVYNEQFF. The CDR3 DNA reads TGTGCTAGTGGTTTGGACCCACTAGCGGGAGTCTACAATGAGCAGTTCTTC.

V gene TRBV7-3 combines with J gene TRBJ2-3, with a weak D call TRBD2 (5 bases). CDR3 size: 12 residues. V was trimmed by 2 bases and J by 8 bases, leaving 8 bases between them. Germline V CDR1 and CDR2: SGHTA, FQGTGA. The CDR3 is CASSLLAGTQYF. For the CDR3, the DNA is TGTGCCAGCAGCTTACTAGCTGGTACGCAGTATTTT.